The TCR beta chain under discussion was sequenced for a study of shared clonotypes between healthy human individuals (dated by TCRdb to between 2020 and 2021). In the study overall: The cohort comprised a couple of women and a few men aged 18 to 49 years. For each donor, CD4 naive and CD4 memory were each run on three plates, CD8 naive on two plates, and CD8 memory on one plate. The study deeply sequenced blood TCR repertoires of five healthy adults to estimate repertoire size and the extent of clonotype sharing between individuals. To increase sequencing depth and limit assay-specific biases, TCR repertoire library preparation and sequencing were carried out by different laboratories using diverse techniques. Each donor's leukapheresis produced roughly between roughly 0.94 and 9.5 billion PBMCs.

The donors were healthy, HIV-negative adults who had no recently reported acute infections or vaccinations. Every donor was a Caucasian adult residing in Nashville, Tennessee, USA. CD4+ T cells were enriched through magnetic negative selection, after which naive cells were positively selected on CD45RA and the remaining negative fraction served as the memory subset. Blood was obtained by leukapheresis, after which PBMCs were separated by Ficoll-Histopaque density gradient centrifugation and cryopreserved in liquid nitrogen vapor phase. Purity and quantity of every magnetically sorted T cell population were checked by analytical flow cytometry. Genomic DNA was isolated from each sorted fraction and quantified by UV absorbance on a Nanodrop 2000c. Using the deep immunoSEQ assay, TCR CDR3 regions were amplified from genomic DNA by multiplex PCR. For each cell subset, the extracted genomic DNA was distributed evenly across all wells of several immunoSEQ 96-well plates, and each plate served as one replicate. For sorted subsets, about 200 ng genomic DNA, equal to 25,000 to 35,000 T cell genomes, was loaded into each replicate PCR. Purified libraries were measured with a Qubit 3.0 fluorometer, size-checked on a Bioanalyzer 2100, and measured again with the KAPA Library Quantification kit. A separate single-read 150-cycle Illumina NextSeq 550 flow cell was used to sequence each immunoSEQ 96-well plate. Regarding the original processing steps: The immunoSEQ output contained only junctional sequences without quality scores, so filtering could not match that applied to full-length reads. To assign V/J genes and CDR3, sequences were annotated using PyIR, a Python wrapper for IgBLAST v1.9, with IMGT germline references. Reads were filtered out if the reads had weak V/J assignments (E-value above 1e-6), no CDR3, stop codons, out-of-frame junctions, or ambiguous translated residues. V3J clonotypes were defined by identical inferred V gene, J gene, and CDR3 amino acid sequence. To compute the percentage overlap between repertoires, the number of shared unique clonotypes was divided by the size of the smaller repertoire. Richness of each repertoire was evaluated using RTK rarefaction, the Chao1 estimator, and Recon v2.1 estimates of unobserved clonotypes. Generation probabilities were computed with OLGA for all TCRbeta clonotypes obtained by the gDNA method from several donors. TCRdb holds this immuneACCESS table with in-frame rearrangements only. Some clones are missing; in checked studies, unresolved V genes explain under half, and the rest has no known cause. V, J and clone size were drawn from that table, and D and trimming were deduced from the DNA. Recorded for this sample are over a million clones; around three quarters of them occurred a single time. The ten largest clonotypes hold under 0.8% of the sample.

CDR1 is given as MDHEN and CDR2 as SYDVKM, both from the germline V gene. The CDR3, cysteine through phenylalanine, is 14 amino acids long. Of the read, only the CDR3 DNA is kept; its 42 bases are in frame from base 1. Trimmed from V: 2 bases; trimmed from J: 5 bases; junction bases lacking a gene match: 3. What the work shows at the level of the full study, not this receptor alone: Higher generation probabilities were observed for clonotypes shared by all four sorted-subset donors than for non-shared clonotypes. Only blood was sampled, and tissue TCR repertoires likely differ from those in blood. Based on pairwise subsampling, the degree of clonotype sharing among donors was expected to be affected by sequencing depth. Across several donors, approximately 5% of naive CD4, around 3.3% of naive CD8, approximately 2.5% of memory CD4, and under 0.45% of memory CD8 clonotypes were shared. The small number of donors limited the genetic and exposure-history diversity represented. Estimated clonotype richness was generally larger for naive than for memory subsets. Even with the large sequencing depth, rarefaction of the sorted-subset datasets indicated that sequencing was incomplete.

About this clone: Its antigen is currently not known. No per-base quality is available; no much larger clone lies one base away. This same CDR3 is encoded by further DNA sequences in the sample.

Sequenced input: memory CD4+ T cells from PBMCs. The cell subset or site label of this sample denotes: CD45RA-negative fraction. The sequence was obtained from a man aged 18-30 years in good health. Some clones in this sample may be carry-over from other donors' samples. The chain joins TRBV28 to TRBJ1-5, and TRBD1 aligns with 7 junction nucleotides. The CDR3 region reads CASSLQGGYQPQHF. The sequenced DNA is TGTGCCAGCAGTTTACAGGGGGGCTATCAGCCCCAGCATTTT.